The sample holds a few counts of the clone carrying this T cell receptor (beta chain). Its specificity is unknown. This specimen comes from a study of cytomegalovirus exposure and HLA in healthy donors. Notes on the study in general: The listing of roughly 160 TCR beta chains classed them as cytomegalovirus-associated. The study reported that TCR beta sequences accurately predicted HLA-A and HLA-B alleles in most subjects.

The germline V and J ends were trimmed by 3 bases and 0 bases, with 15 bases remaining between them. The germline gives CDR1 MGHDK, CDR2 SYGVNS. This CDR3 has 17 residues. Primers: 60 Vbeta forward and 13 Jbeta reverse. Some clones are missing from TCRdb's copy, which holds only in-frame ones; the method was immunoSEQ multiplex PCR. The profile shows roughly 120,000 clones, roughly 9% of them singletons. Sequenced material: PBMCs. The TCR originated in a woman in her thirties or forties in good health and CMV-seropositive. This chain uses TRBV25-1 with TRBJ2-1, with D perhaps TRBD2 (6 bases). The CDR3 sequence: CASSDPQPGSSYNEQFF. The CDR3 DNA reads as TGTGCCAGCAGTGACCCCCAGCCCGGGAGCTCCTACAATGAGCAGTTCTTC. Looking up the rest from reference TRBV25-1 and TRBJ2-1 gives the full variable domain: EADIYQTPRYLVIGTGKKITLECSQTMGHDKMYWYQQDPGMELHLIHYSYGVNSTEKGDLSSESTVSRIRTEHFPLTLESARPSHTSQYLCASSDPQPGSSYNEQFFGPGTRLTVL.